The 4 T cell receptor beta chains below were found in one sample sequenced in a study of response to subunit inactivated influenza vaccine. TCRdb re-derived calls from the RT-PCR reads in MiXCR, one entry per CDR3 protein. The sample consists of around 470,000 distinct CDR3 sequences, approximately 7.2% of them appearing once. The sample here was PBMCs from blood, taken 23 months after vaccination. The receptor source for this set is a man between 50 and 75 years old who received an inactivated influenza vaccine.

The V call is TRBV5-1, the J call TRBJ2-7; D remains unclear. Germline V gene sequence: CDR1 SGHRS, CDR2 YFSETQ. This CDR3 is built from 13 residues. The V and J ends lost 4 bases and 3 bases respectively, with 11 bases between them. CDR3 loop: CASSMEPGYEQYF. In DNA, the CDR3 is TGCGCCAGCAGCATGGAACCCGGCTACGAGCAGTACTTC.

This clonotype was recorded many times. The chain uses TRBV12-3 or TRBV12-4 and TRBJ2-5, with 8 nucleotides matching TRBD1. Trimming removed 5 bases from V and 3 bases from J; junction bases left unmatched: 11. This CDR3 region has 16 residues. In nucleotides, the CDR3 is TGTGCCAGCAGTCTACGCAGGGGGCGCGGAAAAGAGACCCAGTACTTC. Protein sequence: CASSLRRGRGKETQYF.

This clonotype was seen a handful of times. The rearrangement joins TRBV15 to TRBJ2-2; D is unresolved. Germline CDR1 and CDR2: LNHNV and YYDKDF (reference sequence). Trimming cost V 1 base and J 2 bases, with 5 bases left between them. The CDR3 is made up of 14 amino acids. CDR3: CATSRVHNTGELFF. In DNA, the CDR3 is TGTGCCACCAGCAGAGTACATAACACCGGGGAGCTGTTTTTT.

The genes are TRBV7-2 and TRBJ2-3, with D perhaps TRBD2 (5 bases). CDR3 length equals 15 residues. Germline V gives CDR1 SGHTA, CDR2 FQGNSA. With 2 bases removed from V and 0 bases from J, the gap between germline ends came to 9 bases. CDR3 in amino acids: CASSLTRASTDTQYF. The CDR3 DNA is TGTGCCAGCAGCTTAACGCGGGCTAGCACAGATACGCAGTATTTT. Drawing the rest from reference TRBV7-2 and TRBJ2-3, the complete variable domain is GAGVSQSPSNKVTEKGKDVELRCDPISGHTALYWYRQSLGQGLEFLIYFQGNSAPDKSGLPSDRFSAERTGGSVSTLTIQRTQQEDSAVYLCASSLTRASTDTQYFGPGTRLTVL.